A selection of T cell receptor beta chains follows, all from one sample in a study of blood T cell repertoires in COVID-19. Here immunoSEQ multiplex PCR was the method, and the copy in TCRdb shows in-frame clones only, minus some. The repertoire includes tens of thousands of clones, 90% to 95% of them detected once, and approximately 1.7% sits in the top ten. Sequenced material: peripheral blood. All receptors derive from a man in his sixties with acute or convalescent COVID-19. CDR3s include the opening cysteine and the closing phenylalanine or tryptophan. The order of the fields is J gene, D gene, V gene, clone size, CDR3 DNA, CDR3 protein. The D gene is left open where the match is weak. Clone size is not always given. Where it is, it says once, few, many or a class for expanded clones.

>TRBJ1-4|.|TRBV27|.
TGTGCCAGCGCGACTCGGGACTCCGGTCCCAATGAAAAACTGTTTTTT
CASATRDSGPNEKLFF
>TRBJ1-3|.|TRBV20-1|.
TGCAGTGCGTTTGCGTTGGACACCATATATTTT
CSAFALDTIYF
>TRBJ1-3|.|TRBV11-2|.
TGTGCCAGCAGGGACACAGACTCAAGGAACACCATATATTTT
CASRDTDSRNTIYF
>TRBJ1-1|.|TRBV28|once
TGTGCCAGCAGTACAGGGCCGAACACTGAAGCTTTCTTT
CASSTGPNTEAFF
>TRBJ1-3|.|TRBV15|.
TGTGCCACCAGCAGAGATCCCCTGGGAAACACCATATATTTT
CATSRDPLGNTIYF
>TRBJ2-7|.|TRBV18|.
TGTGCCAGCTCACCAGAAGGGGTGGGACTCGACGAGCAGTACTTC
CASSPEGVGLDEQYF
>TRBJ2-7|TRBD2|TRBV7-2|.
TGTGCCAGCAGCTTAGGGGCTAGCGGCGCCTACGAGCAGTACTTC
CASSLGASGAYEQYF
>TRBJ2-7|.|TRBV30|.
TGTGCCTGGAGTATAAGGAAGGGACTCACTTTAAAGAGCTCCTACGAGCAGTACTTC
CAWSIRKGLTLKSSYEQYF
>TRBJ2-1|TRBD1|TRBV6-2/TRBV6-3|.
TGTGCCAGCAGTCAGGGACAGGGGGGCCTCTTC
CASSQGQGGLF
>TRBJ2-3|.|TRBV5-8|.
TGTGCCAGCAAACCCCCGGGACAAAGCACAGATACGCAGTATTTT
CASKPPGQSTDTQYF
>TRBJ2-2|TRBD2|TRBV29-1|.
TGCAGCGTCAGACCCACTAGCGGGATAAGGGAGCTGTTTTTT
CSVRPTSGIRELFF
>TRBJ2-7|.|TRBV7-3|.
TGTGCCAGCAGCTTGGCCGGGGTAAACAGAGCCTACGAGCAGTACTTC
CASSLAGVNRAYEQYF
>TRBJ1-1|.|TRBV7-9|.
TGTGCCAGCAGCTTACAGGTGAACACTGAAGCTTTCTTT
CASSLQVNTEAFF
>TRBJ2-5|TRBD2|TRBV7-8|.
TGTGCCAGCAGCTATCGCGCTAGCGGGATTATTCAAGAGACCCAGTACTTC
CASSYRASGIIQETQYF
>TRBJ2-1|TRBD2|TRBV19|.
TGTGCCAGTAGTCGGACTAGTGACAATGAGCAGTTCTTC
CASSRTSDNEQFF
>TRBJ1-1|.|TRBV7-2|.
TGTGCCAGCAGCTCCGAAGGGGGAGCTTTCTTT
CASSSEGGAFF
>TRBJ2-1|.|TRBV5-1|.
TGCGCCAGCAGCCAAGAAACTAGCAGAGCTTCCATTGAGCAGTTCTTC
CASSQETSRASIEQFF
>TRBJ2-1|TRBD2|TRBV9|.
TGTGCCAGCAGCGTCAGACTAGCGGATTACAATGAGCAGTTCTTC
CASSVRLADYNEQFF
>TRBJ1-2|.|TRBV5-4|.
TGTGCCAGCACCCCGAGTGGGGCAGCCAATTATGGCTACACCTTC
CASTPSGAANYGYTF
>TRBJ1-6|TRBD1|TRBV28|few
TGTGCCAGCAGTGGACAGGGGGGACTAAATTCACCCCTCCACTTT
CASSGQGGLNSPLHF
>TRBJ1-2|.|TRBV6-6|.
TGTGCCAGCAGTCGCCGGGCCGACAGGCTCATCCCTTATGGCTACACCTTC
CASSRRADRLIPYGYTF
>TRBJ2-1|TRBD2|TRBV19|.
TGTGCCAGTAGCGCACTAGCGGGAGTGGACAATGAGCAGTTCTTC
CASSALAGVDNEQFF
>TRBJ1-1|.|TRBV27|.
TGTGCCAGCAGCTCGAGACAGGCTCCGGCTTTCTTT
CASSSRQAPAFF
>TRBJ1-2|TRBD1|TRBV5-6|.
TGTGCCAGCAGCTTGTCACAGCAGGGGGTCTATGGCTACACCTTC
CASSLSQQGVYGYTF
>TRBJ2-7|TRBD1|TRBV11-3|.
TGTGCCAGCAGCCTTAGGACAGGGGATGGCGAGCAGTACTTC
CASSLRTGDGEQYF
>TRBJ1-5|.|TRBV18|.
TGTGCCAGCTCACCAAGGCCCGGCATGGAGGATCAGCCCCAGCATTTT
CASSPRPGMEDQPQHF
>TRBJ1-4|.|TRBV5-6|.
TGTGCCAGCAGCCTGGACAGATCAACTAATGAAAAACTGTTTTTT
CASSLDRSTNEKLFF
>TRBJ1-2|.|TRBV24-1|once
TGTGCCACCAGTGATTCGAACCCTAGGTATGGCTACACCTTC
CATSDSNPRYGYTF
>TRBJ1-1|TRBD1|TRBV9|.
TGTGCCAGCAGCGCGGGACAGGGCTGGAACACTGAAGCTTTCTTT
CASSAGQGWNTEAFF
>TRBJ2-7|TRBD2|TRBV28|few
TGTGCCAGCAGCGAACTAGCGGGAGAGAATTACGAGCAGTACTTC
CASSELAGENYEQYF
>TRBJ2-5|TRBD1|TRBV7-3|.
TGTGCCAGCAGCTTAACGGCGGGACAGGGGTGTATGACGGCCCTACCGAACGAAGAGACCCAGTACTTC
CASSLTAGQGCMTALPNEETQYF
>TRBJ2-3|.|TRBV24-1|.
TGTGCCACCAGAACACCGGGACTTATTGACACAGATACGCAGTATTTT
CATRTPGLIDTDTQYF
>TRBJ2-3|.|TRBV7-8|.
TGTGCCAGCAGCTTAGCGGGTAGCGGAAGCACAGATACGCAGTATTTT
CASSLAGSGSTDTQYF
>TRBJ1-5|.|TRBV2|.
TGTGCCAGCAGTGAAGTCGGTGGACTGGGAACCCAGCATTTT
CASSEVGGLGTQHF
>TRBJ1-1|.|TRBV12-5|.
TGTGCTAGTGGTGGCATTGGCACTGAAGCTTTCTTT
CASGGIGTEAFF
>TRBJ1-1|TRBD1|TRBV2|.
TGTGCCAGGGAGGGGGCAGGAACTAACACTGAAGCTTTCTTT
CAREGAGTNTEAFF
>TRBJ2-7|.|TRBV18|.
TGTGCCAGCTCACCAGCATCGGGGCGGGGTAGCTCCTACGAGCAGTACTTC
CASSPASGRGSSYEQYF
>TRBJ1-4|TRBD1|TRBV25-1|once
TGTGCCAGCAGTGGCTGGACAGGGGGTGATGAAAAACTGTTTTTT
CASSGWTGGDEKLFF
>TRBJ1-6|.|TRBV14|.
TGTGCCAGCAGCCAATGGAGGAATTCACCCCTCCACTTT
CASSQWRNSPLHF
>TRBJ2-6|.|TRBV29-1|.
TGCAGCGTTGTACTTCTAGCTGGGGCCAACGTCCTGACTTTC
CSVVLLAGANVLTF
>TRBJ2-5|TRBD2|TRBV9|.
TGTGCCAGCAGCGTAGAGAGTGCGGGAGGGGGGGAGACCCAGTACTTC
CASSVESAGGGETQYF
>TRBJ2-3|TRBD1|TRBV2|.
TGTGCCAGCTCTGGTACAGGGGGTACAGATACGCAGTATTTT
CASSGTGGTDTQYF
>TRBJ2-1|.|TRBV19|.
TGTGCCAGTAGTCCCCAGGACTATTATGAGCAGTTCTTC
CASSPQDYYEQFF